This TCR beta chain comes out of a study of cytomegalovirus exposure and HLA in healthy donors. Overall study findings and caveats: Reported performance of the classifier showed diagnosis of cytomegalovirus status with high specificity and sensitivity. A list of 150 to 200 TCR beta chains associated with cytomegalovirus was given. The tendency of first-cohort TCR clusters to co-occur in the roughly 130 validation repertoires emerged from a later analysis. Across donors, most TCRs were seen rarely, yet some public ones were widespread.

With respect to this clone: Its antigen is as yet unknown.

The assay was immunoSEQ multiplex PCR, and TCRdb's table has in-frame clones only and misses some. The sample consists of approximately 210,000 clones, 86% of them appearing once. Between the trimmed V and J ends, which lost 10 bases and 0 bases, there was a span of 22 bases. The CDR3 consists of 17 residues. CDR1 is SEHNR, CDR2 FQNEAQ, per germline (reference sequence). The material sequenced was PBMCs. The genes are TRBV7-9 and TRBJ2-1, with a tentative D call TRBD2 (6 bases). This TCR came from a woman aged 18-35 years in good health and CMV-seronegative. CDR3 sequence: CAIPPGKRASSYNEQFF. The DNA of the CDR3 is TGTGCCATCCCACCCGGCAAGCGGGCGAGCTCCTACAATGAGCAGTTCTTC.